This T cell receptor (beta chain) was captured by sequencing in a study of graft-versus-host responses after intestinal transplantation. About the study: Induction using anti-thymocyte globulin, followed by tacrolimus and steroids for around 3 years, was given to all recipients.

The repertoire was sequenced with immunoSEQ multiplex PCR; TCRdb's copy has only in-frame clones and lacks some. Of over 55,000 clones detected, approximately 87% appear once; the ten largest clones hold 0.35% to 0.45%. Germline V lookup: CDR1 SEHNR, CDR2 FQNEAQ (reference sequence). The CDR3 has 13 residues. Trimming stripped 5 bases from V and 3 bases from J, with 10 bases between. General observations from the study: Marrow from the recipient contained GvH clones, some of which had appeared first in ileum or blood.

Remarks on this clone: Its antigen is not identified.

The sequenced sample was unstimulated CD4+ T cells sorted from spleen or lymph node cells, obtained before transplant. This TCR was sampled from a human donor who was the organ donor for an intestinal transplant. This rearrangement joins TRBV7-9 to TRBJ1-2; D remains unclear. The CDR3 region is CASSPDGDYGYTF. The CDR3 DNA is TGTGCCAGCAGCCCGGACGGGGACTATGGCTACACCTTC.